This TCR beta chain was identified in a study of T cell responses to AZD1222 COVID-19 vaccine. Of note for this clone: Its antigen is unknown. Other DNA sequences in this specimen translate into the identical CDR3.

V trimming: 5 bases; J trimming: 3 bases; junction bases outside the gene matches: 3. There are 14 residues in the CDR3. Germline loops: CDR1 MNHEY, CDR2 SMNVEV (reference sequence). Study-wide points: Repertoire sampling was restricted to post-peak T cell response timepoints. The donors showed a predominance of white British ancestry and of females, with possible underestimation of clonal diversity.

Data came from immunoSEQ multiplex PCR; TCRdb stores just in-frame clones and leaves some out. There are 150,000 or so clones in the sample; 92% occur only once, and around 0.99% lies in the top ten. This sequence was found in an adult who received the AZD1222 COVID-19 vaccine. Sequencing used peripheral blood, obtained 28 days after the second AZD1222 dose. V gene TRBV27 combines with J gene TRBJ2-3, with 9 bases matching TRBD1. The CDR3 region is CASSPGQGTDTQYF. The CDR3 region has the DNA TGTGCCAGCAGTCCGGGACAGGGTACAGATACGCAGTATTTT.